Listed below are T cell receptor beta chains from one sample, sequenced in a study of low-dose radiotherapy and immunotherapy resistance in tumors. TCRdb fed the reads into MiXCR, producing one record per CDR3 protein. The table records 45,000 or so distinct CDR3 sequences, around a quarter of them present only once. The input for sequencing was PBMCs, taken after low-dose radiotherapy plus immunotherapy. The receptor source for this set is a male donor with prostate cancer. Each CDR3 is given with its conserved first and last residue. D genes are given only for firm matches. A clone size is listed for some rows: how often the clone was seen (once, few, many), or a class if it is expanded.

j_call | clone_size | d_call | v_call | cdr3_nt | cdr3_aa
TRBJ2-2 | few | - | TRBV11-2 | TGTGCCAGCTCCGCCGCTAGGAACACCGGGGAGCTGTTTTTT | CASSAARNTGELFF
TRBJ1-2 | many | TRBD1 | TRBV5-1 | TGCGCCAGCAGCTGGGGGAGTATAGGCCGGGACAGGCAGCGGTATGGCTACACCTTC | CASSWGSIGRDRQRYGYTF
TRBJ2-5 | many | TRBD2 | TRBV2 | TGTGCCAGCTCCCAAACCGGGACTAGCCTCTTAGAGACCCAGTACTTC | CASSQTGTSLLETQYF
TRBJ1-1 | many | - | TRBV27 | TGTGCCAGCAGACCCGGGACAACGACCACTGAAGCTTTCTTT | CASRPGTTTTEAFF
TRBJ1-2 | - | - | TRBV5-1 | TGCGCCAGCAGCGTGGAGGGGCTCAACTATGGCTACACCTTC | CASSVEGLNYGYTF
TRBJ1-1 | - | - | TRBV12-3/TRBV12-4 | TGTGCCAGCAGTTTACAGGGTTGGTCCGGGGCTTTCTTT | CASSLQGWSGAFF
TRBJ2-2 | many | - | TRBV5-1 | TGCGCCAGCAGCCCCCAAGACAGGTCGAACACCGGGGAGCTGTTTTTT | CASSPQDRSNTGELFF
TRBJ1-1 | many | TRBD1 | TRBV5-5 | TGTGCCAGCAGCTTGGGGGACAGGGGTGAAGCTTTCTTT | CASSLGDRGEAFF
TRBJ2-2 | many | TRBD2 | TRBV6-2/TRBV6-3 | TGTGCCAGCAGTTACATGCCCGCGGGACTAGCGGGGGGCGCGAACACCGGGGAGCTGTTTTTT | CASSYMPAGLAGGANTGELFF
TRBJ2-1 | many | - | TRBV6-1 | TGTGCCAGCAGGGGCGGTGAGCAGTTCTTC | CASRGGEQFF
TRBJ1-1 | - | TRBD1 | TRBV20-1 | TGCAGTGCTAGAGGACAGGGAGACACTGAAGCTTTCTTT | CSARGQGDTEAFF
TRBJ2-3 | many | - | TRBV20-1 | TGCAGTGCTAGGAACCCCGGGGCGGTAGCAGATACGCAGTATTTT | CSARNPGAVADTQYF
TRBJ2-7 | many | TRBD1 | TRBV7-9 | TGTGCCAGCAGCTCAAGGAGGACAGGCCGGAGCTCCTACGAGCAGTACTTC | CASSSRRTGRSSYEQYF
TRBJ2-2 | many | - | TRBV7-7 | TGTGCCAGCAGCTTAAACGGCCCCACCGGGGAGCTGTTTTTT | CASSLNGPTGELFF
TRBJ1-2 | many | - | TRBV27 | TGTGCCAGCAGTTTCAGCAGGGACTATGGCTACACCTTC | CASSFSRDYGYTF
TRBJ1-1 | many | TRBD1 | TRBV5-1 | TGCGCCAGCAGGGGACAGGGGTCCACTGAAGCTTTCTTT | CASRGQGSTEAFF
TRBJ1-1 | many | - | TRBV28 | TGTGCCAGCAGTACCCATCGAGGGCCCCTAATGAACACTGAAGCTTTCTTT | CASSTHRGPLMNTEAFF
TRBJ2-1 | - | - | TRBV5-1 | TGCGCCAGCAGCTTGGGCTTAGCGGTAACCTACAATGAGCAGTTCTTC | CASSLGLAVTYNEQFF
TRBJ2-1 | many | TRBD2 | TRBV27 | TGTGCCAGCAGTTTCCCTCCAAGAGCGGGAGGGGGTGAGCAGTTCTTC | CASSFPPRAGGGEQFF
TRBJ1-5 | many | TRBD1 | TRBV5-4 | TGTGCCAGCAGCTTGTATTCCGGGACAGAACCCAATCAGCCCCAGCATTTT | CASSLYSGTEPNQPQHF
TRBJ2-3 | - | TRBD1 | TRBV7-6 | TGTGCCAGCGGGACAGGGGGTCCAGATACGCAGTATTTT | CASGTGGPDTQYF
TRBJ2-1 | many | TRBD1 | TRBV14 | TGTGCCAGCAGCCAAGCAGGGGGCACCTACAATGAGCAGTTCTTC | CASSQAGGTYNEQFF
TRBJ1-6 | many | - | TRBV29-1 | TGCAGCGCTATGACAGAAGATAATTCACCCCTCCACTTT | CSAMTEDNSPLHF
TRBJ1-1 | many | - | TRBV5-8 | TGTGCCAGCAGCTTGGAGGCGCGCGGAGACACTGAAGCTTTCTTT | CASSLEARGDTEAFF
TRBJ2-2 | many | TRBD2 | TRBV20-1 | TGCAGTGCTAGCATACTAGCGGGAGCGTCCGGGGAGCTGTTTTTT | CSASILAGASGELFF
TRBJ2-7 | - | - | TRBV10-3 | TGTGCCATCAGTGAGGGGGTAACTAACTCCTACGAGCAGTACTTC | CAISEGVTNSYEQYF
TRBJ2-1 | medium-sized | TRBD2 | TRBV10-3 | TGTGCCATCACCCCTAGCGGGATGCCTTTTAATGAGCAGTTCTTC | CAITPSGMPFNEQFF
TRBJ1-2 | many | - | TRBV9 | TGTGCCAGCAGCAAGAGTAACTATGGCTACACCTTC | CASSKSNYGYTF
TRBJ1-3 | many | - | TRBV14 | TGTGCCAGCAGCCGAGTAACCTCTGGAAACACCATATATTTT | CASSRVTSGNTIYF
TRBJ2-7 | many | - | TRBV28 | TGTGCCAGCAAAATCCACACCTTGGGGGCAAGCGAGCAGTACTTC | CASKIHTLGASEQYF
TRBJ2-5 | many | - | TRBV7-3 | TGTGCCAGTCCGCAGGTCGGGGACCAAGAGACCCAGTACTTC | CASPQVGDQETQYF
TRBJ2-1 | - | - | TRBV19 | TGTGCCAGTAGTATCTTGGCCGAATACAATGAGCAGTTCTTC | CASSILAEYNEQFF
TRBJ2-5 | - | - | TRBV4-3 | TGCGCCAGCAGCCAAGATCGGATGAATCTTAACCCACTCCCTGGGGAGACCCAGTACTTC | CASSQDRMNLNPLPGETQYF
TRBJ2-1 | - | TRBD1 | TRBV6-1 | TGTGCCAGCAGGTTCACGGACAGGGTCCCGTTCTTC | CASRFTDRVPFF
TRBJ2-7 | many | - | TRBV5-1 | TGCGCCAGCAGCTTGGACAGCATAGCCTACGAGCAGTACTTC | CASSLDSIAYEQYF
TRBJ2-7 | many | TRBD1 | TRBV28 | TGTGCCAGCAGACGCGACAGGGGCGGCTCCTACGAGCAGTACTTC | CASRRDRGGSYEQYF